A selection of T cell receptor beta chains follows, all from one sample in a study of T cells in Graves' hyperthyroidism and ophthalmopathy. Each CDR3 protein is one row after TCRdb ran MiXCR on the multiplex PCR reads. In the table there are about 300,000 distinct CDR3 sequences, about 25% of which are singletons. The material sequenced was blood. These receptor sequences come from a middle-aged man with Graves' hyperthyroidism that later progressed to Graves' ophthalmopathy. Both conserved end residues are part of each CDR3. Each record gives: CDR3 DNA, CDR3 protein, D gene, V gene, clone size, J gene. A D gene is named only where the DNA matches it firmly. Part of the rows lack a size; the others show once, few, many or a class for expanded clones.

cdr3_nt: TGTGCCAGCAGTTACTATGAGGGGTCCAACGAGCAGTACTTC
cdr3_aa: CASSYYEGSNEQYF
d_call: -
v_call: TRBV6-5
clone_size: -
j_call: TRBJ2-7

cdr3_nt: -
cdr3_aa: CASSGLAGGLPGSCFF
d_call: -
v_call: TRBV6-1
clone_size: -
j_call: TRBJ2-2

cdr3_nt: TGTGCCAGCAGTTCCACAGGGAGCCTAAGAGAGACCCAGTACTTC
cdr3_aa: CASSSTGSLRETQYF
d_call: -
v_call: TRBV6-5
clone_size: -
j_call: TRBJ2-5

cdr3_nt: TGCAGTGCTAGATGGAAGGTTCCCCCCTACGAGCAGTACTTC
cdr3_aa: CSARWKVPPYEQYF
d_call: -
v_call: TRBV20-1
clone_size: many
j_call: TRBJ2-7

cdr3_nt: TGTGCCAGCAGCCCAGGCGGGGAGAAGGGTGAGACCCAGTACTTC
cdr3_aa: CASSPGGEKGETQYF
d_call: -
v_call: TRBV7-2
clone_size: -
j_call: TRBJ2-5

cdr3_nt: TGTGCCACCAGCAACCAGACAGGGGCCCCTGAAGCTTTCTTT
cdr3_aa: CATSNQTGAPEAFF
d_call: TRBD1
v_call: TRBV15
clone_size: many
j_call: TRBJ1-1

cdr3_nt: TGTGCCAGCAGTTTAAATACGCAGTATTTT
cdr3_aa: CASSLNTQYF
d_call: -
v_call: TRBV12-3/TRBV12-4
clone_size: -
j_call: TRBJ2-3

cdr3_nt: TGTGCCATCAGTTACGGGACTATCGGCGAGCAGTACTTC
cdr3_aa: CAISYGTIGEQYF
d_call: TRBD2
v_call: TRBV10-3
clone_size: -
j_call: TRBJ2-7

cdr3_nt: TGTGCCAGCAGTGAATCGGTATATATGGCCGCTACGCAGTATTTT
cdr3_aa: CASSESVYMAATQYF
d_call: -
v_call: TRBV25-1
clone_size: many
j_call: TRBJ2-3

cdr3_nt: TGTGCCAGCAGCGCGACCCATAGCGGGAGATCGGAAAACATTCAGTACTTC
cdr3_aa: CASSATHSGRSENIQYF
d_call: TRBD2
v_call: TRBV7-9
clone_size: many
j_call: TRBJ2-4

cdr3_nt: TGTGCCAGCAGCTTAACTAGCGGGAGAACCTACAATGAGCAGTTCTTC
cdr3_aa: CASSLTSGRTYNEQFF
d_call: TRBD2
v_call: TRBV11-2
clone_size: -
j_call: TRBJ2-1

cdr3_nt: TGTGCCAGCAAGGGACAGGGTACTTCTGGGGCCAACGTCCTGACTTTC
cdr3_aa: CASKGQGTSGANVLTF
d_call: TRBD1
v_call: TRBV2
clone_size: many
j_call: TRBJ2-6

cdr3_nt: TGTGCCAGCAGCTTAGTGCTGGAGGGGCGGTTTCGGACTGAGGGCAATCAGCCCCAGCATTTT
cdr3_aa: CASSLVLEGRFRTEGNQPQHF
d_call: -
v_call: TRBV7-9
clone_size: many
j_call: TRBJ1-5

cdr3_nt: TGTGCCAGCAAAGATTTCGGTTCCTACGAGCAGTACTTC
cdr3_aa: CASKDFGSYEQYF
d_call: -
v_call: TRBV6-2/TRBV6-3
clone_size: -
j_call: TRBJ2-7

cdr3_nt: TGTGCCAGCAGTGAGGTACCGAAAAGTTTCTATGGCTACACCTTC
cdr3_aa: CASSEVPKSFYGYTF
d_call: -
v_call: TRBV6-1
clone_size: -
j_call: TRBJ1-2

cdr3_nt: TGTGCCACCAGCAGCCCAATGCGTATAGTGGGGATTAGCAATCAGCCCCAGCATTTT
cdr3_aa: CATSSPMRIVGISNQPQHF
d_call: -
v_call: TRBV15
clone_size: many
j_call: TRBJ1-5

cdr3_nt: TGTGCCAGCAGCTACCTCAGGGGGAAGGCTGAAGCTTTCTTT
cdr3_aa: CASSYLRGKAEAFF
d_call: TRBD1
v_call: TRBV12-3/TRBV12-4
clone_size: -
j_call: TRBJ1-1

cdr3_nt: TGTGCCAGCACCCCTGGACAGGGATTCGTCGCGCGGAGAGGCGGTGTTATTGGAGAGACCCAGTACTTC
cdr3_aa: CASTPGQGFVARRGGVIGETQYF
d_call: TRBD1
v_call: TRBV14
clone_size: -
j_call: TRBJ2-5

cdr3_nt: TGTGCCAGCAGCCCCGCAGGGGATAGCAATCAGCCCCAGCATTTT
cdr3_aa: CASSPAGDSNQPQHF
d_call: -
v_call: TRBV7-9
clone_size: many
j_call: TRBJ1-5

cdr3_nt: TGTGCCAGCAGCGTAGCAGAGGGGAACACTGAAGCTTTCTTT
cdr3_aa: CASSVAEGNTEAFF
d_call: -
v_call: TRBV9
clone_size: -
j_call: TRBJ1-1

cdr3_nt: TGTGCCAGCAGTGAATCCGGGGTGAGCACTGAAGCTTTCTTT
cdr3_aa: CASSESGVSTEAFF
d_call: -
v_call: TRBV6-1
clone_size: many
j_call: TRBJ1-1

cdr3_nt: TGTGCCAGCAGTTACTCGTCGAGGAGTCCGTCGCGGCAGTACTTC
cdr3_aa: CASSYSSRSPSRQYF
d_call: -
v_call: TRBV6-2/TRBV6-3
clone_size: -
j_call: TRBJ2-7

cdr3_nt: TGTGCCAGCAGCTTGTTTATAGGTCTAGAGCGTGAAGCTTTCTTT
cdr3_aa: CASSLFIGLEREAFF
d_call: -
v_call: TRBV5-4
clone_size: many
j_call: TRBJ1-1

cdr3_nt: TGTGCCAGCAGCCCAACTCGGGGGACTAGCGGAGTCGGGGACTACGAGCAGTACTTC
cdr3_aa: CASSPTRGTSGVGDYEQYF
d_call: TRBD2
v_call: TRBV4-2
clone_size: many
j_call: TRBJ2-7

cdr3_nt: TGTGCCAGCAGGAGGACTAGCGGGAGTGGCACCGGGGAGCTGTTTTTT
cdr3_aa: CASRRTSGSGTGELFF
d_call: TRBD2
v_call: TRBV2
clone_size: many
j_call: TRBJ2-2

cdr3_nt: TGCGCCAGCAGCTTGGAGAGAACCCAAGAGACCCAGTACTTC
cdr3_aa: CASSLERTQETQYF
d_call: -
v_call: TRBV5-1
clone_size: many
j_call: TRBJ2-5

cdr3_nt: TGCGCCAGCAGCTTGAAGCGTTCCCCAGATACGCAGTATTTT
cdr3_aa: CASSLKRSPDTQYF
d_call: -
v_call: TRBV5-1
clone_size: many
j_call: TRBJ2-3

cdr3_nt: TGTGCCAGCAGTTACTCGGGAGGGGTGAACACTGAAGCTTTCTTT
cdr3_aa: CASSYSGGVNTEAFF
d_call: -
v_call: TRBV6-2/TRBV6-3
clone_size: many
j_call: TRBJ1-1

cdr3_nt: TGTGCCATCAGTGAGTCGCGGGAGGGCCTATACGAGCAGTACTTC
cdr3_aa: CAISESREGLYEQYF
d_call: TRBD2
v_call: TRBV10-3
clone_size: many
j_call: TRBJ2-7

cdr3_nt: TGTGCCAGCAGCGTAGCCCCGGTGAACACCGGGGAGCTGTTTTTT
cdr3_aa: CASSVAPVNTGELFF
d_call: -
v_call: TRBV9
clone_size: many
j_call: TRBJ2-2

cdr3_nt: TGTGCCAGCAGCAACAACCACAGGATAAACACCGGGGAGCTGTTTTTT
cdr3_aa: CASSNNHRINTGELFF
d_call: -
v_call: TRBV11-2
clone_size: few
j_call: TRBJ2-2

cdr3_nt: TGTGCCAGCAGCCCTGGCCCGGGTAAAGCTTTCTTT
cdr3_aa: CASSPGPGKAFF
d_call: -
v_call: TRBV6-1
clone_size: -
j_call: TRBJ1-1

cdr3_nt: TGCAGTGCCCCGCTACCCGTTGGATACGAGCAGTACTTC
cdr3_aa: CSAPLPVGYEQYF
d_call: -
v_call: TRBV20-1
clone_size: many
j_call: TRBJ2-7

cdr3_nt: TGTGCCAGCAAAATAAGGAACACTGAAGCTTTCTTT
cdr3_aa: CASKIRNTEAFF
d_call: -
v_call: TRBV2
clone_size: many
j_call: TRBJ1-1

cdr3_nt: TGTGCCAGCGCCCAAGGGGGATTTACTGAAGCTTTCTTT
cdr3_aa: CASAQGGFTEAFF
d_call: -
v_call: TRBV6-1
clone_size: -
j_call: TRBJ1-1

cdr3_nt: TGTGCCAGCAGTTTCGGGGACAGGAACTACGAGCAGTACTTC
cdr3_aa: CASSFGDRNYEQYF
d_call: TRBD1
v_call: TRBV12-3/TRBV12-4
clone_size: many
j_call: TRBJ2-7

cdr3_nt: TGTGCCAGTAGTCCACTCGGAGCTCGTGGGCTCTACGAGCAGTACTTC
cdr3_aa: CASSPLGARGLYEQYF
d_call: -
v_call: TRBV19
clone_size: -
j_call: TRBJ2-7

cdr3_nt: TGTGCCAGCAGACCTACTAGCGGGACGCTTGTGCAGTACTTC
cdr3_aa: CASRPTSGTLVQYF
d_call: TRBD2
v_call: TRBV6-1
clone_size: many
j_call: TRBJ2-7

cdr3_nt: TGTGCCAGCAGTACGACAGTCAACACCGGGGAGCTGTTTTTT
cdr3_aa: CASSTTVNTGELFF
d_call: -
v_call: TRBV6-2/TRBV6-3
clone_size: -
j_call: TRBJ2-2

cdr3_nt: TGTGCCAGCAGTTACCAGAAAGCCTATGGCTACACCTTC
cdr3_aa: CASSYQKAYGYTF
d_call: -
v_call: TRBV6-5
clone_size: -
j_call: TRBJ1-2

cdr3_nt: TGTGCCACCAGCAGAGATGACAGGAGTGGAAACACCATATATTTT
cdr3_aa: CATSRDDRSGNTIYF
d_call: -
v_call: TRBV15
clone_size: few
j_call: TRBJ1-3

cdr3_nt: TGTGCCAGTACGTATGAGCCCCGAACGGTAGCTGAAGCTTTCTTT
cdr3_aa: CASTYEPRTVAEAFF
d_call: -
v_call: TRBV19
clone_size: many
j_call: TRBJ1-1

cdr3_nt: TGTGCCAGCAGTCCCCGGGACGGCCCCGGGGAGCTGTTTTTT
cdr3_aa: CASSPRDGPGELFF
d_call: -
v_call: TRBV7-3
clone_size: -
j_call: TRBJ2-2

cdr3_nt: TGTGCCAGCAGTCCGAGATACTACGAGCAGTACTTC
cdr3_aa: CASSPRYYEQYF
d_call: -
v_call: TRBV12-3/TRBV12-4
clone_size: many
j_call: TRBJ2-7

cdr3_nt: TGTGCCAGCTCGGGGCCGGCCAACACCATATATTTT
cdr3_aa: CASSGPANTIYF
d_call: -
v_call: TRBV12-3/TRBV12-4
clone_size: -
j_call: TRBJ1-3

cdr3_nt: TGTGCCAGCAGTGAATTCCATGGGACTAGCGGGAGGATCACCGGGGAGCTGTTTTTT
cdr3_aa: CASSEFHGTSGRITGELFF
d_call: TRBD2
v_call: TRBV6-1
clone_size: many
j_call: TRBJ2-2

cdr3_nt: TGCAGTGCTAGGCGGGAGACCCAGTACTTC
cdr3_aa: CSARRETQYF
d_call: -
v_call: TRBV20-1
clone_size: many
j_call: TRBJ2-5

cdr3_nt: TGTGCCAGCGGCGGAGGGACTAGCGGCTACGAGCAGTACTTC
cdr3_aa: CASGGGTSGYEQYF
d_call: TRBD2
v_call: TRBV6-2/TRBV6-3
clone_size: many
j_call: TRBJ2-7

cdr3_nt: TGTGCCACCCTAGAGGGGAGCTCCTACGAGCAGTACTTC
cdr3_aa: CATLEGSSYEQYF
d_call: -
v_call: TRBV6-5
clone_size: many
j_call: TRBJ2-7

cdr3_nt: TGTGCCAGCAGTGAACAATCCCGGGGGCCCCAGCATTTT
cdr3_aa: CASSEQSRGPQHF
d_call: -
v_call: TRBV6-1
clone_size: many
j_call: TRBJ1-5

cdr3_nt: TGTGCCAGCAGTTACAAACCGGTATCTCTACAGGGGCGGCTTAGGACTGAAGCTTTCTTT
cdr3_aa: CASSYKPVSLQGRLRTEAFF
d_call: TRBD1
v_call: TRBV6-2/TRBV6-3
clone_size: -
j_call: TRBJ1-1

cdr3_nt: TGTGCCAGCAGAGGGACAGGTCGGAACACTGAAGCTTTCTTT
cdr3_aa: CASRGTGRNTEAFF
d_call: TRBD1
v_call: TRBV12-3/TRBV12-4
clone_size: many
j_call: TRBJ1-1

cdr3_nt: TGCAGCGTTGATCTGGGCAGGGTGAACACTGAAGCTTTCTTT
cdr3_aa: CSVDLGRVNTEAFF
d_call: -
v_call: TRBV29-1
clone_size: many
j_call: TRBJ1-1

cdr3_nt: TGTGCCAGCAGTTCCCCGCCGGGACAAGGCCCAATCGGGAGCTCCTACGAGCAGTACTTC
cdr3_aa: CASSSPPGQGPIGSSYEQYF
d_call: -
v_call: TRBV6-2/TRBV6-3
clone_size: many
j_call: TRBJ2-7